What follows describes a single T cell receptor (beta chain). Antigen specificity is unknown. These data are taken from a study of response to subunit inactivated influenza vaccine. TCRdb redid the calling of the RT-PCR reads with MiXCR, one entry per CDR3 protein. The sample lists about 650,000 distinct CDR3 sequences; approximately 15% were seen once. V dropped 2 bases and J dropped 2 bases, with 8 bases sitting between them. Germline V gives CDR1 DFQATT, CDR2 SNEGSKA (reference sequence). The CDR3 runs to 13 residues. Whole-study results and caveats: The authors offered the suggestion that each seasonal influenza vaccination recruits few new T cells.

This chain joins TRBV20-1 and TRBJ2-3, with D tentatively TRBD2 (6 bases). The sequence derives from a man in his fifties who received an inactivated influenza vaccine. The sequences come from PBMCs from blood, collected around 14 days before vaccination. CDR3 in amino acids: CSARLANTDTQYF. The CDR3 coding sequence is TGCAGTGCTAGACTAGCGAACACAGATACGCAGTATTTT.